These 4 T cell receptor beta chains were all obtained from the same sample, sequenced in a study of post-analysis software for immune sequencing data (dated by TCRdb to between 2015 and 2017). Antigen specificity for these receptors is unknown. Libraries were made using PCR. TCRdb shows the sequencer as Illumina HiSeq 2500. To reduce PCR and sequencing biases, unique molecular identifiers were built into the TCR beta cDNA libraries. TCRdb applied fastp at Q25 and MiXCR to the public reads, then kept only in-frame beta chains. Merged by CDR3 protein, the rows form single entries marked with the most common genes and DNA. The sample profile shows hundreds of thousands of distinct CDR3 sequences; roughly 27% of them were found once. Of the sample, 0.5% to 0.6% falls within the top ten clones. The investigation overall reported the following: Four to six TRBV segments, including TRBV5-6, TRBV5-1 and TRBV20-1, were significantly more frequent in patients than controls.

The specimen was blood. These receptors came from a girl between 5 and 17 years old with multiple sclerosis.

CDR3 protein: CASSLGYPNEQFF. Here the CDR3 DNA reads TGCGCCAGCAGCTTGGGCTATCCGAATGAGCAGTTCTTC. The rearrangement links TRBV5-1 to TRBJ2-1; D gene uncertain. The CDR3 loop spans 13 amino acids. V lost 0 bases, J lost 7 bases, and 8 bases lay in between. Per germline, CDR1 SGHRS and CDR2 YFSETQ. The full variable domain, in which reference TRBV5-1 and TRBJ2-1 provide the parts outside the CDR3, is KAGVTQTPRYLIKTRGQQVTLSCSPISGHRSVSWYQQTPGQGLQFLFEYFSETQRNKGNFPGRFSGRQFSNSRSEMNVSTLELGDSALYLCASSLGYPNEQFFGPGTRLTVL.

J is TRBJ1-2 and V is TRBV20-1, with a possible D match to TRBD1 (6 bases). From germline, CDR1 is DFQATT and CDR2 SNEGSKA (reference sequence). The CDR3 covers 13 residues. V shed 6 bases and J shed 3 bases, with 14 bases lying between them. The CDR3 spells CSAPRGPDYGYTF. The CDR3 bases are TGCAGTGCCCCCAGGGGCCCTGACTATGGCTACACCTTC.

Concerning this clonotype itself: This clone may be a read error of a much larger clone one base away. The CDR3 sequence is CTSSQGLAWNEQFF. The DNA of the CDR3 is TGTACCAGCAGCCAGGGACTAGCGTGGAATGAGCAGTTCTTC. V gene TRBV14 combines with J gene TRBJ2-1; 10 nucleotides align to TRBD2. The CDR3 has 14 residues. Germline loops: CDR1 SGHDN, CDR2 FVKESK.

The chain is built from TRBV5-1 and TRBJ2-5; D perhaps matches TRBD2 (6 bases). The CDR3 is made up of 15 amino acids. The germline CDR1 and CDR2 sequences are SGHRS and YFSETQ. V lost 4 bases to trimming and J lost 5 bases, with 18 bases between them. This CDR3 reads CASSPEGTLGETQYF. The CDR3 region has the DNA TGCGCCAGCAGCCCGGAGGGGACCCTGGGGGAGACCCAGTACTTC.